This paragraph reports one TCR beta chain. This sample is part of a study of blood T cell repertoires in COVID-19. CDR1 ENHRY and CDR2 SYGVKD come from the germline V gene. The ends lost 2 bases at V and 4 bases at J; junction bases unmatched: 8. This CDR3 comprises 17 residues. In the authors' methods: Reference gene primer amplification yielded estimated nucleated cell counts. TCRdb keeps only in-frame clones here, not all; method: immunoSEQ multiplex PCR. That table furnishes V, J and clone size, whereas the DNA furnished D and trimming. The sample yields a few hundred thousand clones, more than 80% seen once.

The rearrangement uses TRBV10-3 and TRBJ2-4, with 10 positions matching TRBD2. The source is a woman older than 75 with acute or convalescent COVID-19. The sample taken for sequencing was peripheral blood. CDR3 protein: CAISETLGSGGKNIQYF. Written as DNA, the CDR3 is TGTGCCATCAGTGAGACCCTGGGTAGCGGGGGGAAAAACATTCAGTACTTC.